This T cell receptor beta chain was recorded in a study of blood T cell repertoires in COVID-19. The wider study: Some COVID-19 samples were acute and others convalescent; all came from the United States, Italy and Spain. Sources were T cells, B-cell-depleted T cells, or PBMCs; the material itself was cDNA or gDNA.

Trimming took 3 bases from V and 8 from J; bases not matched to a gene: 0. The CDR3 totals 11 residues. Germline V gives CDR1 SGDLS, CDR2 YYNGEE. In the source study's methods: It was from reference gene primer amplification that nucleated cell counts were estimated. The repertoire was sequenced with immunoSEQ multiplex PCR; TCRdb's copy has only in-frame clones and lacks some. D and trimming come from the DNA, and the V and J calls and clone size come from that table. Of just over 150,000 clones listed, around four fifths are singletons. The rearrangement joins TRBV9 to TRBJ1-2; 8 bases map to TRBD1. The source material was peripheral blood. The TCR originated in a woman older than 75 with acute or convalescent COVID-19. The CDR3 nucleotides are TGTGCCAGCAGCGCAGGGGGCGGCTACACCTTC. The encoded protein is CASSAGGGYTF.